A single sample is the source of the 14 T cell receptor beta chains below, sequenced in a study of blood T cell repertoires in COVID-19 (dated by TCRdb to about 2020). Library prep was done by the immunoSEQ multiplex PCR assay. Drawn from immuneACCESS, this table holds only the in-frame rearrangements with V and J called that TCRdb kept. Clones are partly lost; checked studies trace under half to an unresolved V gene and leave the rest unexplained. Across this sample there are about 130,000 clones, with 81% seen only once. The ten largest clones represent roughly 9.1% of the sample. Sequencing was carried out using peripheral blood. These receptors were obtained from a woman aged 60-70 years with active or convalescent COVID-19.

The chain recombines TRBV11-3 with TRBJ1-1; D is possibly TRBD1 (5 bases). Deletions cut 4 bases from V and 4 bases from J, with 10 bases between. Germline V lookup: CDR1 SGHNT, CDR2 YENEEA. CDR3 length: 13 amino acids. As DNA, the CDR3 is TGTGCCAGCAGCTCTTCGACAGTCACTGAAGCTTTCTTT. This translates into CASSSSTVTEAFF.

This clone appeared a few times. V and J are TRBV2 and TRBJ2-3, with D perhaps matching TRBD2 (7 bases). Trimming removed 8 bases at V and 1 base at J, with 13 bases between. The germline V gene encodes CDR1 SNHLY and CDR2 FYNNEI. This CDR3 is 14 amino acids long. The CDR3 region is CASGGGRGTDTQYF. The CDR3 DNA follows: TGTGCCAGCGGCGGGGGCAGGGGCACAGATACGCAGTATTTT.

CDR3 protein: CASTTSGQANTGELFF. DNA of the CDR3: TGTGCCAGTACCACCTCGGGACAGGCAAACACCGGGGAGCTGTTTTTT. V usage is TRBV19 and J usage is TRBJ2-2; 8 bases map to TRBD1. Per germline, CDR1 LNHDA and CDR2 SQIVND (reference sequence). CDR3 length: 16 residues. The ends lost 7 bases at V and 2 bases at J; junction bases unmatched: 9. Together with reference TRBV19 and TRBJ2-2, the CDR3 gives the full variable domain: DGGITQSPKYLFRKEGQNVTLSCEQNLNHDAMYWYRQDPGQGLRLIYYSQIVNDFQKGDIAEGYSVSREKKESFPLTVTSAQKNPTAFYLCASTTSGQANTGELFFGEGSRLTVL.

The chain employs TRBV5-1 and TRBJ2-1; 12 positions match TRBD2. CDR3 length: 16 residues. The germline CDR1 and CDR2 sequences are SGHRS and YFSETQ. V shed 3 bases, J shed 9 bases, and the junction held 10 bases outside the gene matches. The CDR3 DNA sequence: TGCGCCAGCAGCTGGAGGTCTAGCGGGGGGGCAATTGAGCAGTTCTTC. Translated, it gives CASSWRSSGGAIEQFF.

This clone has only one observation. CDR3 DNA sequence: TGTGCCAGCAGCTTCCGGGACTCCTACAATGAGCAGTTCTTC. This codes for CASSFRDSYNEQFF. This chain links TRBV7-2 with TRBJ2-1; TRBD2 is a possible D gene (5 bases). The germline gives CDR1 SGHTA, CDR2 FQGNSA. This CDR3 spans 14 amino acids. V was clipped by 3 bases and J by 0 bases, with 6 bases between them. Complete variable domain (other parts from reference TRBV7-2 and TRBJ2-1): GAGVSQSPSNKVTEKGKDVELRCDPISGHTALYWYRQSLGQGLEFLIYFQGNSAPDKSGLPSDRFSAERTGGSVSTLTIQRTQQEDSAVYLCASSFRDSYNEQFFGPGTRLTVL.

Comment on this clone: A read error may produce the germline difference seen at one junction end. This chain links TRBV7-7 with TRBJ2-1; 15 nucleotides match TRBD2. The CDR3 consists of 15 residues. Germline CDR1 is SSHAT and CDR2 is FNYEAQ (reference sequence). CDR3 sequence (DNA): TGTGCTAGCAGCTTAGGGACTAGCGGGGGGAATGAGCAGTTCTTC. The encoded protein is CASSLGTSGGNEQFF.

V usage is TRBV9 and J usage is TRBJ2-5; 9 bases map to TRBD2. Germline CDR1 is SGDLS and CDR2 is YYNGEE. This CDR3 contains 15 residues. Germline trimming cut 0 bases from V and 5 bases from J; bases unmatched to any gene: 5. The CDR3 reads CASSVGAGGWETQYF. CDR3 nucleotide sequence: TGTGCCAGCAGCGTAGGCGCGGGAGGGTGGGAGACCCAGTACTTC.

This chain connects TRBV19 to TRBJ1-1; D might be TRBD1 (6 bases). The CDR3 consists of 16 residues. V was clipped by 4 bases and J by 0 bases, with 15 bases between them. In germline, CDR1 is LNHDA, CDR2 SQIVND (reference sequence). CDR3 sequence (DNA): TGTGCCAGTAGTAAAGGGGGGGTACGGATGAACACTGAAGCTTTCTTT. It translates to CASSKGGVRMNTEAFF.

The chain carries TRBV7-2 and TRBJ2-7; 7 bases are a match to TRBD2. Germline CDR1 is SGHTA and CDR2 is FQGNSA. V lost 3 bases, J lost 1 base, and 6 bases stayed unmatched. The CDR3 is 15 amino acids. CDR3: CASSFPLASSYEQYF. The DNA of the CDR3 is TGTGCCAGCAGCTTCCCACTAGCGTCGTCCTACGAGCAGTACTTC.

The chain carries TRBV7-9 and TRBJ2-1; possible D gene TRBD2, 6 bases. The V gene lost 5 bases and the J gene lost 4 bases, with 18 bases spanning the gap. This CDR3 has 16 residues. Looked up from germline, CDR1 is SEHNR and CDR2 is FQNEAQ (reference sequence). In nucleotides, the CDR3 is TGTGCCAGCAGCCCCCGGTCCGGGAGTGCATACAATGAGCAGTTCTTC. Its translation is CASSPRSGSAYNEQFF.

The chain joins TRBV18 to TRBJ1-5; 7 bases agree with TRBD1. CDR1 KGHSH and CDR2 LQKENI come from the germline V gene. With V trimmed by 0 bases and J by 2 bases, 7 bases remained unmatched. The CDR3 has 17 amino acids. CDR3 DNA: TGTGCCAGCTCACCACCATCGACAGGGTCAGGCAATCAGCCCCAGCATTTT. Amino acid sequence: CASSPPSTGSGNQPQHF.

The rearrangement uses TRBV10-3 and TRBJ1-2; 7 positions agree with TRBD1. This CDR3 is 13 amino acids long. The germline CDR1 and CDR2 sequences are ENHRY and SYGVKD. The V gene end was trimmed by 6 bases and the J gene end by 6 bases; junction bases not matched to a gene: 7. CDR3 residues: CAISLTGFDGYTF. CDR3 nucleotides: TGTGCCATCAGCCTGACAGGGTTCGATGGCTACACCTTC.

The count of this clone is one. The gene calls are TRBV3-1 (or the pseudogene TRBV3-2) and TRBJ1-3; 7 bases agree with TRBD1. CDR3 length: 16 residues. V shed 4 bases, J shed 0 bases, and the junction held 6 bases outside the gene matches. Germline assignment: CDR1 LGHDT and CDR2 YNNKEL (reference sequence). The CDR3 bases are TGTGCCAGCAGCCGAGGACAGGCCTTCTCTGGAAACACCATATATTTT. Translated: CASSRGQAFSGNTIYF.

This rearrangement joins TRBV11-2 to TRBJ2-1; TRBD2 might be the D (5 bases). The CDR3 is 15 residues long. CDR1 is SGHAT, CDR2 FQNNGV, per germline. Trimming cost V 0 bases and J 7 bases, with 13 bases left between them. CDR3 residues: CASSLDGNRGNEQFF. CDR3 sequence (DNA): TGTGCCAGCAGCTTAGATGGCAATAGAGGGAATGAGCAGTTCTTC.